These 31 T cell receptor beta chains came from one sample sequenced in a study of blood T cell repertoires in COVID-19. Method: immunoSEQ multiplex PCR; TCRdb's copy keeps in-frame clones and lacks some. The data show about 250,000 clones, around 89% seen once. The sequenced material came from PBMCs or T cells enriched from blood (not recorded which). The receptors were sampled from a young woman who had recovered from COVID-19.

The chain recombines TRBV5-8 with TRBJ1-1, with D perhaps TRBD1 (6 bases). The V gene lost 0 bases and the J gene lost 1 base, with 10 bases spanning the gap. CDR3 length: 15 residues. Germline V gives CDR1 SGHTS, CDR2 YDEGEE. Written as DNA, the CDR3 is TGTGCCAGCAGCTTGGCCCCCAGGGGGAACACTGAAGCTTTCTTT. This encodes CASSLAPRGNTEAFF.

The chain has TRBV27 and TRBJ1-2, with 9 bases lining up with TRBD1. CDR3 length: 13 residues. V dropped 8 bases and J dropped 8; count of bases not matched to a gene: 9. From germline, CDR1 is MNHEY and CDR2 SMNVEV (reference sequence). The CDR3 DNA reads as TGTGCCAGCGGCCTACAGGGGGCTGGGGGCTACACCTTC. It encodes CASGLQGAGGYTF.

This clone appeared once. The V gene is TRBV29-1, the J gene TRBJ1-1; D uncertain. V lost 5 bases to trimming and J lost 4 bases, with 8 bases between them. The CDR3 consists of 11 residues. Germline V gene lookup returns CDR1 SQVTM and CDR2 ANQGSEA. Here the CDR3 reads CSVTEVTEAFF. In DNA, the CDR3 is TGCAGCGTTACGGAGGTCACTGAAGCTTTCTTT.

About this clone itself: Other DNA sequences from this sample encode an identical CDR3 as well. This sequence joins TRBV11-3 and TRBJ2-1, with a tentative D call TRBD2 (7 bases). V lost 3 bases and J lost 2, with 11 bases in between. The CDR3 has 15 residues. Germline V gene data show CDR1 as SGHNT and CDR2 as YENEEA. CDR3 residues: CASSLGGGAYNEQFF. CDR3 coding DNA: TGTGCCAGCAGCTTGGGAGGGGGGGCCTACAATGAGCAGTTCTTC.

The chain links TRBV10-2 to TRBJ1-2; D remains ambiguous. Per the germline V gene, CDR1 is WSHSY and CDR2 is SAAADI. This CDR3 comprises 14 residues. V lost 0 bases to trimming and J lost 4 bases, with 9 bases between them. CDR3 bases: TGCGCCAGCAGTGAGTCGGGCACCTTCTATGGCTACACCTTC. It is translated as CASSESGTFYGYTF.

J is TRBJ1-6 and V is TRBV25-1; a weak D match, TRBD1 (6 bases). Germline V CDR1 and CDR2: MGHDK, SYGVNS. V shed 3 bases and J shed 8 bases, with 14 bases lying between them. The CDR3 contains 15 residues. CDR3 loop: CASSDEQGWDSPLHF. The CDR3, as DNA: TGTGCCAGCAGTGACGAACAGGGTTGGGATTCACCCCTCCACTTT.

CDR3 protein: CASSRTWGNTIYF. CDR3 nucleotides: TGTGCCAGCAGCCGGACATGGGGAAACACCATATATTTT. The V gene is TRBV6-5, the J gene TRBJ1-3; weak D call: TRBD1 (5 bases). This CDR3 region has 13 residues. V was clipped by 6 bases and J by 4 bases, with 10 bases between them. Germline CDR1 is MNHEY and CDR2 is SVGAGI.

The rearrangement uses TRBV5-1 and TRBJ2-5, with 8 nucleotides matching TRBD1. J was trimmed by 0 bases and V by 4 bases; bases with no gene match: 2. CDR1 and CDR2 (germline): SGHRS, YFSETQ. The CDR3 sequence is 14 residues long. The CDR3 sequence is CASSDRGNQETQYF. The CDR3 DNA is TGCGCCAGCAGCGACAGGGGAAACCAAGAGACCCAGTACTTC.

The CDR3 DNA sequence: TGTGCCAGCAGCCTGCCGGGACAGGGGGCTGGCACTGAAGCTTTCTTT. Its protein is CASSLPGQGAGTEAFF. The chain carries TRBV28 and TRBJ1-1, with 12 bases identical to TRBD1. The CDR3 is 16 amino acids. Germline V gives CDR1 MDHEN, CDR2 SYDVKM. V was pared by 6 bases and J by 4 bases, with 9 bases of the junction left unmatched.

The chain is built from TRBV19 and TRBJ1-1; 7 bases map to TRBD1. Germline-derived CDR1 and CDR2 are LNHDA and SQIVND (reference sequence). V lost 5 bases to trimming and J lost 4 bases; unmatched junction nucleotides: 10. The CDR3 contains 15 residues. CDR3 sequence: CASSPQTGRVTEAFF. Written as DNA, the CDR3 is TGTGCCAGTAGTCCCCAGACAGGGCGGGTCACTGAAGCTTTCTTT.

The rearrangement links TRBV10-2 to TRBJ1-1; 7 bases fit TRBD1. V trimming: 2 bases; J trimming: 2 bases; junction bases outside the gene matches: 5. The CDR3 is 15 residues long. Germline CDR1 reads WSHSY; CDR2 reads SAAADI. The chain's CDR3 is CASSEPRTGNTEAFF. The CDR3 bases are TGCGCCAGCAGTGAGCCACGGACAGGCAACACTGAAGCTTTCTTT.

The chain links TRBV24-1 to TRBJ1-5, with TRBD1 as a possible D gene (5 bases). V lost 3 bases, J lost 0 bases, and 14 bases lay in between. In germline, CDR1 is KGHDR, CDR2 SFDVKD. The CDR3 length is 17 residues. The CDR3 is CATSDPRGGDSNQPQHF. DNA of the CDR3: TGTGCCACCAGTGATCCACGTGGGGGGGATAGCAATCAGCCCCAGCATTTT.

V is TRBV6-5 and J is TRBJ2-7; D perhaps matches TRBD1 (6 bases). The CDR3 has 11 amino acids. Trimming removed 10 bases at V and 6 bases at J, with 13 bases between. Germline V gene sequence: CDR1 MNHEY, CDR2 SVGAGI. The CDR3 reads CATYRVGEQYF. In nucleotides, the CDR3 is TGTGCCACGTACAGGGTCGGCGAGCAGTACTTC.

J is TRBJ1-5 and V is TRBV19; D remains unclear. The CDR3 is 14 amino acids. The germline V and J ends were trimmed by 5 bases and 3 bases, with 11 bases remaining between them. Looked up from germline, CDR1 is LNHDA and CDR2 is SQIVND (reference sequence). DNA of the CDR3: TGTGCCAGTAGTGCGGGGTTCCACAATCAGCCCCAGCATTTT. It specifies CASSAGFHNQPQHF.

CDR3 sequence (DNA): TGTGCCAGTAGTAAGGGACAGCTCTACGAGCAGTACTTC. This sequence encodes CASSKGQLYEQYF. The V gene is TRBV19, the J gene TRBJ2-7, with 7 bases lining up with TRBD1. V shed 4 bases, J shed 3 bases, and the junction held 3 bases outside the gene matches. This CDR3 is 13 amino acids long. Germline CDR1 LNHDA, CDR2 SQIVND (reference sequence).

The chain uses TRBV10-1 and TRBJ1-1; D unresolved. This CDR3 is 14 amino acids long. CDR1 and CDR2 from the germline V gene are WNHNN and SYGVQD (reference sequence). The germline V and J ends were trimmed by 6 bases and 0 bases, with 11 bases remaining between them. The CDR3 nucleotides read TGCGCCAGCAGACTACGTGTTCTGAACACTGAAGCTTTCTTT. Protein: CASRLRVLNTEAFF.

The chain joins TRBV19 to TRBJ1-2; 9 bases map to TRBD1. The CDR3 length is 16 residues. The V gene end was trimmed by 3 bases and the J gene end by 8 bases; junction bases not matched to a gene: 13. CDR1 is LNHDA, CDR2 SQIVND, per germline (reference sequence). The CDR3 DNA sequence: TGTGCCAGTAGTATTGATTTGGGGGACAGGGCACGGGGCTACACCTTC. Translating gives CASSIDLGDRARGYTF.

The chain joins TRBV12-5 to TRBJ2-7, with unresolved D. The CDR3 has 11 residues. Trimming removed 2 bases at V and 5 bases at J, with 4 bases between. CDR1 and CDR2 (germline): LGHNT, FRNRAP. CDR3 sequence (DNA): TGTGCTAGTGGTTTGAATAACGAGCAGTACTTC. Protein: CASGLNNEQYF. Complete variable domain (other parts from reference TRBV12-5 and TRBJ2-7): DARVTQTPRHKVTEMGQEVTMRCQPILGHNTVFWYRQTMMQGLELLAYFRNRAPLDDSGMPKDRFSAEMPDATLATLKIQPSEPRDSAVYFCASGLNNEQYFGPGTRLTVT.

The chain couples TRBV14 to TRBJ1-5; perhaps TRBD1 as D (5 bases). Germline-derived CDR1 and CDR2 are SGHDN and FVKESK. Trimming removed 8 bases from V and 4 bases from J, with 12 bases in between. CDR3 length: 13 residues. The CDR3 sequence: CASSPGVNQPQHF. CDR3 nucleotide sequence: TGTGCCAGCTCTCCGGGGGTTAATCAGCCCCAGCATTTT.

The chain joins TRBV28 to TRBJ2-2, with a weak D call TRBD1 (5 bases). This CDR3 is 14 amino acids long. V lost 7 bases and J 3 bases, leaving 12 bases between the germline ends. Looked up from germline, CDR1 is MDHEN and CDR2 is SYDVKM. CDR3 region: CASTNQGYTGELFF. In DNA form, the CDR3 reads TGTGCCAGCACCAATCAGGGCTACACCGGGGAGCTGTTTTTT.

V usage is TRBV6-5 and J usage is TRBJ2-2, with no clear D. This CDR3 spans 13 amino acids. Germline V lookup: CDR1 MNHEY, CDR2 SVGAGI. Between the trimmed V and J ends, which lost 8 bases and 3 bases, there was a span of 10 bases. CDR3 amino acids: CASPRRDTGELFF. The CDR3 DNA reads as TGTGCCAGCCCCAGACGGGACACCGGGGAGCTGTTTTTT.

The rearrangement joins TRBV19 to TRBJ2-7, with D possibly matching TRBD1 (6 bases). Looked up from germline, CDR1 is LNHDA and CDR2 is SQIVND (reference sequence). The germline V and J ends were trimmed by 8 bases and 1 base, with 12 bases remaining between them. The CDR3 runs to 13 residues. The CDR3 protein is CASAFGQSYEQYF. Here the CDR3 DNA reads TGTGCCAGTGCCTTCGGACAGTCCTACGAGCAGTACTTC.

The chain employs TRBV30 and TRBJ1-2, with TRBD1 as a possible D gene (6 bases). The CDR3 runs to 15 residues. V was trimmed by 2 bases and J by 2 bases, leaving 15 bases between them. The germline V gene encodes CDR1 GTSNPN and CDR2 SVGIG (reference sequence). The CDR3 region is CAWSPSLTGNYGYTF. CDR3 DNA sequence: TGTGCCTGGAGTCCCTCCCTGACAGGCAACTATGGCTACACCTTC.

V and J are TRBV28 and TRBJ1-3, with D uncertain. The CDR3 has 14 residues. Germline V gives CDR1 MDHEN, CDR2 SYDVKM. With 6 bases removed from V and 3 bases from J, the gap between germline ends came to 12 bases. The CDR3 region is CASSQIGSGNTIYF. The CDR3 nucleotides are TGTGCCAGCAGCCAAATAGGGAGTGGAAACACCATATATTTT. Complete variable domain (other parts from reference TRBV28 and TRBJ1-3): DVKVTQSSRYLVKRTGEKVFLECVQDMDHENMFWYRQDPGLGLRLIYFSYDVKMKEKGDIPEGYSVSREKKERFSLILESASTNQTSMYLCASSQIGSGNTIYFGEGSWLTVV.

This sequence joins TRBV7-9 and TRBJ2-7, with 7 nucleotides matching TRBD1. The CDR3 sequence is 14 residues long. Germline CDR1 and CDR2: SEHNR and FQNEAQ (reference sequence). The junction had 6 bases not matched to a gene; V was cut back by 5 bases and J by 2 bases. CDR3 residues: CASSLGGATYEQYF. The CDR3 DNA reads as TGTGCCAGCAGCCTAGGGGGCGCGACCTACGAGCAGTACTTC.

This clone was found a few times. This rearrangement joins TRBV7-2 to TRBJ2-5; 7 bases align to TRBD1. The CDR3 spans 14 residues. Trimming cost V 5 bases and J 3 bases; bases outside gene matches: 6. Germline V gene lookup returns CDR1 SGHTA and CDR2 FQGNSA. CDR3 DNA sequence: TGTGCCAGCAGCGTTAACAGGGGCAAAGAGACCCAGTACTTC. Translation gives CASSVNRGKETQYF.

Concerning this clone: Other DNA sequences in this sample translate to the same CDR3. The chain couples TRBV28 to TRBJ1-5, with TRBD1 matching 10 bases. CDR1 MDHEN and CDR2 SYDVKM come from the germline V gene. CDR3 length: 15 amino acids. The ends lost 6 bases at V and 7 bases at J; junction bases unmatched: 9. The CDR3 spells CASSPDRGLGQPQHF. In DNA form, the CDR3 reads TGTGCCAGCAGCCCCGACAGGGGGCTTGGGCAGCCCCAGCATTTT.

This chain joins TRBV7-2 and TRBJ2-1; TRBD2 aligns across 8 bases. Germline trimming cut 5 bases from V and 6 bases from J; bases unmatched to any gene: 6. The CDR3 is 14 residues long. Looked up from germline, CDR1 is SGHTA and CDR2 is FQGNSA. The CDR3 reads CASSPGGVGNEQFF. In DNA, the CDR3 is TGTGCCAGCAGCCCCGGGGGGGTGGGCAATGAGCAGTTCTTC.

The chain combines TRBV13 with TRBJ2-7, with TRBD2 identical over 10 bases. Looked up from germline, CDR1 is PRHDT and CDR2 is FYEKMQ (reference sequence). V shed 5 bases, J shed 4 bases, and the junction held 8 bases outside the gene matches. This CDR3 contains 15 residues. CDR3 in amino acids: CASSPRLAGYYEQYF. DNA of the CDR3: TGTGCCAGCAGCCCTAGACTAGCGGGTTATTACGAGCAGTACTTC.

The chain joins TRBV10-3 to TRBJ1-1; D not resolved. The germline CDR1 and CDR2 sequences are ENHRY and SYGVKD. The V and J ends lost 5 bases and 7 bases respectively, with 8 bases between them. The CDR3 sequence is 11 residues long. The CDR3 DNA reads TGTGCCATCAGTCAGGAGGGTGAAGCTTTCTTT. This sequence encodes CAISQEGEAFF.

Concerning this clone: At one of its ends the junction is not consistent with the germline gene, which may arise from a read error. The rearrangement joins TRBV11-2 to TRBJ1-1, with 10 positions matching TRBD1. CDR3 size: 15 residues. Per germline, CDR1 SGHAT and CDR2 FQNNGV. The CDR3 is CASSLSGQGNPEAFF. The CDR3 DNA follows: TGTGCCAGCAGCTTATCGGGACAGGGGAACCCTGAAGCTTTCTTT.